Listed here are 24 T cell receptor beta chains from one sample, sequenced in a study of tumour-infiltrating T cells in Burkitt lymphoma. Assay used: immunoSEQ multiplex PCR; TCRdb lists only in-frame clones, some missing. The sample holds approximately 5,000 clones; approximately 10% are singletons and the top ten take over 2%. The sample comprised tumor tissue. These receptors came from a human donor with diffuse large B-cell lymphoma.

The chain employs TRBV5-8 and TRBJ1-4, with D perhaps matching TRBD1 (6 bases). This CDR3 region has 15 residues. The germline CDR1 and CDR2 sequences are SGHTS and YDEGEE. Deletions cut 6 bases from V and 8 bases from J, with 20 bases between. CDR3 bases: TGTGCCAGCACTTGGTGGGGGCCCCTGGGAGAAAAACTGTTTTTT. As protein: CASTWWGPLGEKLFF.

This clone showed up just a few times. The chain is built from TRBV27 and TRBJ1-2, with D perhaps matching TRBD1 (5 bases). V was trimmed by 0 bases and J by 7 bases, leaving 9 bases between them. The CDR3 has 13 residues. The V gene's germline CDR1 is MNHEY and CDR2 SMNVEV (reference sequence). This chain's CDR3 is CASSLSGVAGYTF. The CDR3 DNA is TGTGCCAGCAGTTTATCAGGGGTTGCTGGCTACACCTTC.

The rearrangement uses TRBV7-9 and TRBJ1-2; possibly TRBD1 for D (5 bases). This CDR3 spans 16 amino acids. The V end was cut by 4 bases, the J end by 3 bases, with 18 bases between. Germline CDR1 SEHNR, CDR2 FQNEAQ (reference sequence). The CDR3: CASSSPASGAHYGYTF. In DNA form, the CDR3 reads TGTGCCAGCAGCTCCCCCGCCTCCGGGGCCCACTATGGCTACACCTTC.

This clone was detected only a few times. Other DNA sequences in the sample encode the same CDR3. The chain employs TRBV5-6 and TRBJ2-7; D is undetermined. Trimming pared 2 bases from V and 0 bases from J, leaving 0 bases between. This CDR3 region has 11 residues. Looked up from germline, CDR1 is SGHDT and CDR2 is YYEEEE. The CDR3 reads CASSFSYEQYF. Written as DNA, the CDR3 is TGTGCCAGCAGCTTCTCCTACGAGCAGTACTTC.

V gene TRBV4-1 combines with J gene TRBJ2-7, with 7 bases matching TRBD2. The CDR3 covers 18 residues. Germline V lookup: CDR1 MGHRA, CDR2 YSYEKL. Trimming removed 0 bases from V and 0 bases from J; junction bases left unmatched: 11. The CDR3: CASSQEGESGVLSYEQYF. DNA of the CDR3: TGCGCCAGCAGCCAAGAGGGGGAGAGCGGGGTTCTCTCCTACGAGCAGTACTTC.

This clone was recorded a few times. The gene calls are TRBV6-1 and TRBJ1-1; D is unclear. The germline gives CDR1 MNHNS, CDR2 SASEGT. The V and J ends lost 6 bases and 5 bases respectively, with 16 bases between them. The CDR3 runs to 14 residues. The CDR3 region is CASRSGPSATEAFF. The CDR3 bases are TGTGCCAGCAGATCCGGACCCTCCGCTACTGAAGCTTTCTTT.

This chain links TRBV4-3 with TRBJ2-5; D may correspond to TRBD1 or TRBD2 (5 bases each). This CDR3 comprises 13 residues. CDR1 is LGHNA and CDR2 is YSLEER in the germline V gene. V lost 4 bases and J 1 base, leaving 7 bases between the germline ends. CDR3 sequence reads: CASSRGTQETQYF. The CDR3 DNA reads TGCGCCAGCAGCCGGGGGACCCAAGAGACCCAGTACTTC.

The chain combines TRBV28 with TRBJ2-1; D might be TRBD1 (6 bases). The ends were cut back, 4 bases at V and 0 bases at J, with 13 bases in the middle. The germline CDR1 and CDR2 sequences are MDHEN and SYDVKM. The CDR3 spans 16 residues. CDR3 coding DNA: TGTGCCAGCAGTTCCTGGGGACACTCCTCCTACAATGAGCAGTTCTTC. It codes for CASSSWGHSSYNEQFF.

This chain joins TRBV9 and TRBJ2-1, with 12 bases lining up with TRBD2. V dropped 5 bases and J dropped 0; count of bases not matched to a gene: 9. Germline V gene lookup returns CDR1 SGDLS and CDR2 YYNGEE. This CDR3 is 18 amino acids long. The CDR3 sequence: CASSLTSGGVSSYNEQFF. Written as DNA, the CDR3 is TGTGCCAGCAGTCTGACTAGCGGGGGAGTGAGCTCCTACAATGAGCAGTTCTTC.

This clone has more than one count but fewer than ten. V gene TRBV10-3 combines with J gene TRBJ1-5, with D perhaps matching TRBD1 (6 bases). CDR3 length: 16 amino acids. Trimming removed 0 bases at V and 6 bases at J, with 15 bases between. CDR1 ENHRY and CDR2 SYGVKD come from the germline V gene. The CDR3 reads CAISESIGGLIQPQHF. Here the CDR3 DNA reads TGTGCCATCAGTGAGTCGATAGGGGGGCTGATTCAGCCCCAGCATTTT.

This clone was seen only a few times. This chain connects TRBV29-1 to TRBJ2-1; D unresolved. The CDR3 loop spans 12 amino acids. Germline CDR1 is SQVTM and CDR2 is ANQGSEA. DNA for the CDR3: TGCAGTGCCGAAGAGATCTACAATGAGCAGTTCTTC. Translation gives CSAEEIYNEQFF.

The J gene is TRBJ1-4, the V gene TRBV7-8; D may be TRBD1 (6 bases). The CDR3 runs to 15 residues. The germline CDR1 and CDR2 sequences are SGHVS and FQNEAQ. V lost 5 bases and J lost 5, with 15 bases in between. In DNA, the CDR3 is TGTGCCAGCAGCAATAGGGGGGGGTTCAATGAAAAACTGTTTTTT. Translated, it gives CASSNRGGFNEKLFF.

This rearrangement joins TRBV5-1 to TRBJ2-3, with 7 positions matching TRBD1. Germline assignment: CDR1 SGHRS and CDR2 YFSETQ. The length of the CDR3 is 13 residues. The junction had 4 bases not matched to a gene; V was cut back by 4 bases and J by 5 bases. This CDR3 is CASSPGTEDTQYF. As DNA, the CDR3 is TGCGCCAGCAGCCCTGGGACAGAAGATACGCAGTATTTT.

The chain has TRBV19 and TRBJ1-4, with a possible D match to TRBD1 (5 bases). CDR1 and CDR2 (germline): LNHDA, SQIVND (reference sequence). Trimming left V 3 bases short and J 0 bases short, with 11 bases between. CDR3 length equals 16 residues. The CDR3 protein is CASSILDRSTNEKLFF. For the CDR3, the DNA is TGTGCCAGTAGTATCCTTGACAGATCAACTAATGAAAAACTGTTTTTT.

The chain uses TRBV27 and TRBJ1-1; D gene unclear. Trimming left V 3 bases short and J 3 bases short, with 8 bases between. Germline V lookup: CDR1 MNHEY, CDR2 SMNVEV (reference sequence). The CDR3 extends over 13 amino acids. The CDR3 here is CASSFSRDTEAFF. CDR3 nucleotide sequence: TGTGCCAGCAGTTTCAGCCGGGACACTGAAGCTTTCTTT.

The V call is TRBV5-4, the J call TRBJ2-1; TRBD1 aligns across 10 bases. The ends lost 3 bases at V and 5 bases at J; junction bases unmatched: 5. The CDR3 is 15 amino acids. CDR1 is SGHNT and CDR2 is YYREEE in the germline V gene (reference sequence). CDR3 region: CASSSDRGSDNEQFF. Here the CDR3 DNA reads TGTGCCAGCAGCTCGGACAGGGGGTCGGACAATGAGCAGTTCTTC.

The J gene is TRBJ1-4, the V gene TRBV5-5; 12 bases agree with TRBD1. The CDR3 has 18 amino acids. The germline V gene has CDR1 SGHKS and CDR2 YYEKEE (reference sequence). V shed 3 bases and J 2 bases; nucleotides not matched to a gene: 8. CDR3 DNA sequence: TGTGCCAGCAGCTCCGGGACAGGGGGCATCTCTACTAATGAAAAACTGTTTTTT. Translation: CASSSGTGGISTNEKLFF.

The chain links TRBV6-1 to TRBJ2-3; either TRBD1 or TRBD2 may fit D (5 bases each). The CDR3 contains 14 residues. Germline-derived CDR1 and CDR2 are MNHNS and SASEGT. V was cut by 5 bases and J by 2 bases, with 11 bases left in between. CDR3 nucleotide sequence: TGTGCCAGCAGTCCTCGGGGCAACACAGATACGCAGTATTTT. Its protein is CASSPRGNTDTQYF.

This clone turned up a few times. This chain uses TRBV6-6 with TRBJ1-6; no reliable D call. The V end was cut by 4 bases, the J end by 6 bases, with 7 bases between. CDR1 and CDR2 (germline): MNHNY, SVGAGI (reference sequence). This CDR3 is 13 amino acids long. CDR3 nucleotide sequence: TGTGCCAGCAGTTCGGTCGGTAATTCACCCCTCCACTTT. Translation: CASSSVGNSPLHF.

The chain carries TRBV19 and TRBJ1-3; tentatively, D is TRBD1 (5 bases). This CDR3 has 15 residues. Per germline, CDR1 LNHDA and CDR2 SQIVND (reference sequence). Between the trimmed V and J ends, which lost 7 bases and 0 bases, there was a span of 13 bases. DNA for the CDR3: TGTGCCAGTACCCGGGACTTCTCCTCTGGAAACACCATATATTTT. Translating it yields CASTRDFSSGNTIYF.

The chain joins TRBV6-5 to TRBJ1-5; D possibly corresponds to TRBD1 (6 bases). V dropped 4 bases and J dropped 7 bases, with 14 bases sitting between them. CDR1 is MNHEY and CDR2 is SVGAGI in the germline V gene. The CDR3 runs to 14 residues. Here the CDR3 DNA reads TGTGCCAGCAGTTTCAACCGGGACACCCAGCCCCAGCATTTT. Protein: CASSFNRDTQPQHF.

The sample holds a few counts of this clone. The chain recombines TRBV19 with TRBJ1-5; D gene ambiguous. Germline V lookup: CDR1 LNHDA, CDR2 SQIVND (reference sequence). There are 17 residues in the CDR3. V dropped 3 bases and J dropped 0 bases, with 15 bases sitting between them. The CDR3 bases are TGTGCCAGTAGTATCGGTTTTGGATCCTATAGCAATCAGCCCCAGCATTTT. It yields the protein CASSIGFGSYSNQPQHF.

This clone was seen a handful of times. V is TRBV28 and J is TRBJ2-3; TRBD1 is a possible D gene (6 bases). This CDR3 comprises 13 residues. The V end lost 3 bases, the J end lost 3 bases, and 7 bases lay between the germline ends. Germline V gene data show CDR1 as MDHEN and CDR2 as SYDVKM. The CDR3 sequence is CASSFQGTDTQYF. CDR3 nucleotide sequence: TGTGCCAGCAGTTTCCAGGGGACAGATACGCAGTATTTT.

The genes are TRBV28 and TRBJ1-2; no firm D call. Germline V CDR1 and CDR2: MDHEN, SYDVKM. With 5 bases removed from V and 4 bases from J, the gap between germline ends came to 11 bases. CDR3 size: 13 residues. The CDR3 loop reads CASSISAFYGYTF. CDR3 nucleotide sequence: TGTGCCAGCAGTATCTCAGCCTTCTATGGCTACACCTTC.